This is a list of T cell receptor beta chains from one sample in a study of beta chain features in type 1 diabetes. This table comes from immunoSEQ multiplex PCR, and its TCRdb copy is limited to in-frame clones, with some not included. The repertoire includes hundreds of thousands of clones, around an eighth of them detected once, and under 0.02% sits in the top ten. Sequenced sample: naive CD4+ T cells from blood. The source is a man aged 18 to 30 in good health. Each CDR3 is given with its conserved first and last residue. A D gene is named only where the DNA matches it firmly. Clone size is not always given. Where it is, it says once, few, many or a class for expanded clones.

j_gene,d_gene,abundance,v_gene,CDR3aa,CDR3nt
TRBJ2-7,-,few,TRBV9,CASTMDPTGLYEQYF,TGTGCCAGCACCATGGACCCGACAGGTCTCTACGAGCAGTACTTC
TRBJ2-7,-,few,TRBV9,CASSVEATASYEQYF,TGTGCCAGCAGCGTCGAAGCGACGGCCTCCTACGAGCAGTACTTC
TRBJ2-7,-,few,TRBV29-1,CSVSSTGTTYEQYF,TGCAGCGTTAGCAGTACAGGAACAACCTACGAGCAGTACTTC
TRBJ2-7,TRBD2,few,TRBV28,CASSWGGSYEQYF,TGTGCCAGCAGTTGGGGGGGTTCCTACGAGCAGTACTTC
TRBJ1-1,-,-,TRBV28,CASVRPPNTEAFF,TGTGCCAGCGTGCGGCCCCCGAACACTGAAGCTTTCTTT
TRBJ1-2,TRBD1,-,TRBV30,CAWSRQGVGYGYTF,TGTGCCTGGAGTCGACAGGGGGTGGGCTATGGCTACACCTTC
TRBJ2-1,TRBD2,-,TRBV14,CASSPGAGAPYNEQFF,TGTGCCAGCAGCCCCGGTGCGGGAGCCCCCTACAATGAGCAGTTCTTC
TRBJ2-1,-,-,TRBV6-1,CASSDWGDEQFF,TGTGCCAGCAGTGACTGGGGGGATGAGCAGTTCTTC
TRBJ2-7,-,-,TRBV7-2,CASSPRGNSYEQYF,TGTGCCAGCAGCCCCCGCGGAAACTCCTACGAGCAGTACTTC
TRBJ2-6,-,-,TRBV28,CASSLPGPAPGANVLTF,TGTGCCAGCAGTTTGCCAGGCCCCGCTCCTGGGGCCAACGTCCTGACTTTC
TRBJ2-3,-,-,TRBV5-4,CASSLGLAGGDTQYF,TGTGCCAGCAGCTTAGGCCTAGCAGGCGGAGATACGCAGTATTTT